A single TCR beta chain is shown here with its context. Its antigen is as yet unknown. Sequencing was done on patients that had shown CD8+CD57+ cell expansion by flow cytometry. The data were obtained in a study of CD8+CD57+ T cells in acquired aplastic anemia. The study's findings and limits: Twenty-nine CD8+ CDR3 sequences were shared between patients and controls.

Genomic DNA was employed as the template in profiling TCR beta VDJ and CDR3. TCRdb analysed the reads with MiXCR anew, one entry per CDR3 protein. The sample consists of some 150,000 distinct CDR3 sequences, over 50% of them appearing once. The germline V gene encodes CDR1 LNHDA and CDR2 SQIVND (reference sequence). After removal of 1 base from V and 7 bases from J, the junction contained 7 bases not matched to a gene. The CDR3 totals 15 residues. The sample comprised sorted CD4+, CD8+, or CD8+CD57+ T cells (not recorded which) from PBMCs. The chain uses TRBV19 and TRBJ2-7, with 10 nucleotides matching TRBD2. The origin of this receptor is a human donor with aplastic anemia. CDR3 DNA: TGTGCCAGTAGTATAGCTCCTAGCGGGAGTGGGGAGCAGTACTTC. Protein sequence: CASSIAPSGSGEQYF.